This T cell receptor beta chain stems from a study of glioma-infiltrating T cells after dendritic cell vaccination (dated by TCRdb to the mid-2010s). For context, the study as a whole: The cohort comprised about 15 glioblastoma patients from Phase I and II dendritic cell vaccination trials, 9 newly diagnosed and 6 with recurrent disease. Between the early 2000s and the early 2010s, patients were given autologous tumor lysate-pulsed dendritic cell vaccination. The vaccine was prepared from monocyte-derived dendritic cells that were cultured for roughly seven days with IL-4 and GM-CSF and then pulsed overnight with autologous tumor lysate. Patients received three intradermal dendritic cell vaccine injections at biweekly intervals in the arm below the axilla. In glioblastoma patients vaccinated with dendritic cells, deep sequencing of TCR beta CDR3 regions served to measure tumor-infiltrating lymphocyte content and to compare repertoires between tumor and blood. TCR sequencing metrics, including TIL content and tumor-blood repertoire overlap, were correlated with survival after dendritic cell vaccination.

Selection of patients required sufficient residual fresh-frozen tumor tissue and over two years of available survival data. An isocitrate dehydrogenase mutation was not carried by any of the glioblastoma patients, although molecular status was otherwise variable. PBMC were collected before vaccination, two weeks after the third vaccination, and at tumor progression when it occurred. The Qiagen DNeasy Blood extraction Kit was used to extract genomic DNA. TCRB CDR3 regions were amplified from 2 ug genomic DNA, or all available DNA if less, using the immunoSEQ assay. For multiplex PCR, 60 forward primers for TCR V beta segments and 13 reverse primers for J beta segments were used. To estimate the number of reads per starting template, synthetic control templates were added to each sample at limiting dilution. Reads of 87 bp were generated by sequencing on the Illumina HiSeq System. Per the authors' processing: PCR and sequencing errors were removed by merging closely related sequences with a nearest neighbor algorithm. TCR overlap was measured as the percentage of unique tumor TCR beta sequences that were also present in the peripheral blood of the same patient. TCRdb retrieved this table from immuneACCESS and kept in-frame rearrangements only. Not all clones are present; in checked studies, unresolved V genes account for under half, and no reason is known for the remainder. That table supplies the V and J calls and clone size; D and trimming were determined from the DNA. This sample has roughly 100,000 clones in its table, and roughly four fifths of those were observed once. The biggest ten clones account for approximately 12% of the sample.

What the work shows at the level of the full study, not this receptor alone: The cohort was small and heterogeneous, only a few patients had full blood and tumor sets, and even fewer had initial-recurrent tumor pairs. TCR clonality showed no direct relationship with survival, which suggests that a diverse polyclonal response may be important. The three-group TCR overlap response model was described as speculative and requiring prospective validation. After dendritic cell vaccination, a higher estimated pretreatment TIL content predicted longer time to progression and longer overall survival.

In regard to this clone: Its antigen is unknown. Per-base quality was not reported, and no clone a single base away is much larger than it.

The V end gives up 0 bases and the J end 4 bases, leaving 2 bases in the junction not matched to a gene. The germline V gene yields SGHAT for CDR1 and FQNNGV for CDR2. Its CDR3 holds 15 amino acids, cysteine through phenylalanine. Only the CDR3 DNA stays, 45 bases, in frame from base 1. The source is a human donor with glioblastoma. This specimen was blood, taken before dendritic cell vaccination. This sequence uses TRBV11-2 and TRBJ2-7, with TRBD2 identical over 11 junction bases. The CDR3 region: CASSLEVAGGYEQYF. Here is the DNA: TGTGCCAGCAGCTTAGAGGTAGCGGGGGGGTACGAGCAGTACTTC. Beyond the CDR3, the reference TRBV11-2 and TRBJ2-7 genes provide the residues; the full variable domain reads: EAGVAQSPRYKIIEKRQSVAFWCNPISGHATLYWYQQILGQGPKLLIQFQNNGVVDDSQLPKDRFSAERLKGVDSTLKIQPAKLEDSAVYLCASSLEVAGGYEQYFGPGTRLTVT.